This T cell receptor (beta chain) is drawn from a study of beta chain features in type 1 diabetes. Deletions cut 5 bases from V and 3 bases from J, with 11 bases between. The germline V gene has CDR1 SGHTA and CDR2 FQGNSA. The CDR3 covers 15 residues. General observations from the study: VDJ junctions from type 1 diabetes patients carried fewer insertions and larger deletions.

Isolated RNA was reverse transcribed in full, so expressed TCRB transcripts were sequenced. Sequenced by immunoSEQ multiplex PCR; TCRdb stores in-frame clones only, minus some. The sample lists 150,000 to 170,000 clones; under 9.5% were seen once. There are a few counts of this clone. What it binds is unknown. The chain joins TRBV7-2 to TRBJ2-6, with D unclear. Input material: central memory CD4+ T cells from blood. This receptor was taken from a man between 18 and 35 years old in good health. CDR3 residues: CASSLQSYGANVLTF. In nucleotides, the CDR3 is TGTGCCAGCAGCCTCCAAAGCTATGGGGCCAACGTCCTGACTTTC.